This is a list of T cell receptor beta chains from one sample in a study of graft-versus-host responses after intestinal transplantation. Some clones are missing from TCRdb's copy, which holds only in-frame ones; the method was immunoSEQ multiplex PCR. This sample has about 120,000 clones; about 95% occur once, and the top ten carry roughly 3%. For these TCRs, the target antigens are not known. The sequenced sample was unstimulated CD8+ T cells sorted from spleen or lymph node cells, obtained before intestinal transplant. All receptors derive from a human donor who received an intestinal transplant. Both conserved end residues are part of each CDR3. A D gene is named only where the DNA matches it firmly. Clone size is given for some rows only: seen once, a few or many times, or a class if the clone is expanded.

d_call clone_size j_call cdr3_length v_call cdr3_aa cdr3_nt
TRBD2 . TRBJ2-1 18 TRBV7-3 CASSSQTSGRAPSNEQFF TGTGCCAGCAGCTCCCAGACTAGCGGGAGGGCCCCCTCCAATGAGCAGTTCTTC
TRBD1 . TRBJ2-5 16 TRBV7-2 CASSLGNTGVWETQYF TGTGCCAGCAGCTTAGGCAACACAGGGGTATGGGAGACCCAGTACTTC
TRBD2 once TRBJ2-7 14 TRBV7-2 CASSSAAGGREQYF TGTGCCAGCAGCTCCGCCGCGGGGGGGAGAGAGCAGTACTTC
. . TRBJ2-1 16 TRBV6-4 CASSDSIRSGYNEQFF TGTGCCAGCAGTGACTCGATACGGTCGGGATACAATGAGCAGTTCTTC
. . TRBJ2-7 14 TRBV4-3 CASWDPRRGYEQYF TGCGCCAGTTGGGACCCCCGACGGGGCTACGAGCAGTACTTC
. . TRBJ1-5 15 TRBV19 CASSPSGGSNQPQHF TGTGCCAGTAGTCCCTCGGGTGGGAGCAATCAGCCCCAGCATTTT
TRBD2 . TRBJ2-1 13 TRBV19 CASRGDYGNEQFF TGTGCCAGTAGGGGGGACTACGGAAATGAGCAGTTCTTC
TRBD2 . TRBJ2-5 17 TRBV5-6 CASSVSSYREGLKTQYF TGTGCCAGCAGCGTGAGCTCTTACCGGGAGGGCCTAAAGACCCAGTACTTC
. . TRBJ2-7 13 TRBV6-5 CASSIRDSYEQYF TGTGCCAGCAGTATCCGGGATTCCTACGAGCAGTACTTC
TRBD2 . TRBJ2-1 16 TRBV13 CASSSSLAGSGNEQFF TGTGCCAGCAGCTCCTCACTAGCGGGATCCGGCAATGAGCAGTTCTTC
. . TRBJ1-5 13 TRBV28 CASSLQPNQPQHF TGTGCCAGCAGTTTGCAGCCGAATCAGCCCCAGCATTTT
. . TRBJ2-1 15 TRBV4-1 CASSRTGSTYNEQFF TGCGCCAGCAGCCGTACCGGGTCCACCTACAATGAGCAGTTCTTC
. once TRBJ2-1 16 TRBV4-1 CASSQDLVQVYNEQFF TGCGCCAGCAGCCAAGATTTGGTGCAGGTCTACAATGAGCAGTTCTTC
TRBD1 . TRBJ2-1 14 TRBV28 CASHLTGGQREQFF TGTGCCAGCCACCTCACAGGGGGGCAGAGGGAGCAGTTCTTC
TRBD1 . TRBJ2-1 15 TRBV4-1 CASSAGQGGPRGRVF TGCGCCAGCAGCGCGGGACAGGGGGGCCCCCGGGGTCGGGTCTTC
TRBD1 once TRBJ1-5 15 TRBV28 CASSPGGNSNQPQHF TGTGCCAGCAGCCCAGGGGGCAATAGCAATCAGCCCCAGCATTTT
. once TRBJ2-7 15 TRBV4-1 CASSQDQWNPYEQYF TGCGCCAGCAGCCAAGATCAGTGGAACCCCTACGAGCAGTACTTC
. once TRBJ2-7 15 TRBV5-4 CASSLVGGGVYEQYF TGTGCCAGCAGCTTGGTTGGAGGGGGTGTCTACGAGCAGTACTTC
. once TRBJ1-2 14 TRBV5-4 CASSPRGTVYGYTF TGTGCCAGCAGCCCCCGTGGGACGGTGTATGGCTACACCTTC
. . TRBJ1-2 9 TRBV14 CASMDPGTF TGTGCCAGCATGGATCCGGGCACCTTC
TRBD2 . TRBJ2-2 17 TRBV13 CASSLAETSGGTGELFF TGTGCCAGCAGCTTAGCGGAGACTAGCGGGGGCACCGGGGAGCTGTTTTTT
. . TRBJ2-3 15 TRBV28 CASSNSVAVTDTQYF TGTGCCAGCAGCAACTCCGTCGCGGTCACAGATACGCAGTATTTT
TRBD1 . TRBJ2-2 12 TRBV11-3 CASSTRDRELFF TGTGCCAGCAGCACCCGGGACAGAGAGCTGTTTTTT
. . TRBJ2-7 13 TRBV28 CASGSKYSYEQYF TGTGCCAGCGGGTCCAAGTACTCCTACGAGCAGTACTTC
TRBD2 . TRBJ2-2 17 TRBV27 CASSPRETSEDVGELFF TGTGCCAGCAGTCCCCGGGAGACTAGCGAGGATGTCGGGGAGCTGTTTTTT
TRBD1 . TRBJ1-1 19 TRBV23-1 CASSQLGQGKNSEDTEAFF TGCGCCAGCAGTCAGCTTGGACAGGGGAAAAACTCCGAGGACACTGAAGCTTTCTTT
. . TRBJ2-7 15 TRBV9 CASSLGGGPSYEQYF TGTGCCAGCAGCCTAGGAGGTGGGCCGTCCTACGAGCAGTACTTC
TRBD2 . TRBJ2-1 17 TRBV5-1 CASSLTSGEPPYNEQFF TGCGCCAGCAGCTTGACTAGCGGGGAACCTCCCTACAATGAGCAGTTCTTC
. . TRBJ1-2 12 TRBV27 CASSLRPRGYTF TGTGCCAGCAGTTTAAGGCCTCGAGGCTACACCTTC
. . TRBJ2-7 15 TRBV4-3 CASSHLQGLLYEQYF TGCGCCAGCAGCCATCTCCAGGGACTTTTGTACGAGCAGTACTTC
. once TRBJ1-1 16 TRBV5-1 CASSLTVEPSNTEAFF TGCGCCAGCAGCTTGACGGTTGAGCCTTCGAACACTGAAGCTTTCTTT
. . TRBJ2-7 13 TRBV2 CASRGSQSYEQYF TGTGCCAGCAGGGGCAGCCAGTCCTACGAGCAGTACTTC
. . TRBJ2-3 13 TRBV9 CASSVGRSPTQYF TGTGCCAGCAGCGTAGGACGATCGCCCACGCAGTATTTT
. . TRBJ2-2 16 TRBV5-4 CASSPRGGKNTGELFF TGTGCCAGCAGCCCAAGGGGGGGGAAGAACACCGGGGAGCTGTTTTTT
TRBD1 . TRBJ1-2 16 TRBV6-5 CASSSGQGVANYGYTF TGTGCCAGCAGTTCGGGACAGGGAGTCGCTAACTATGGCTACACCTTC
TRBD1 . TRBJ2-3 17 TRBV4-3 CASSQEGGADRTDTQYF TGCGCCAGCAGCCAAGAAGGGGGCGCGGACCGCACAGATACGCAGTATTTT
. . TRBJ2-3 13 TRBV27 CASSSRGQDTQYF TGTGCCAGCAGTTCGCGGGGGCAAGATACGCAGTATTTT
TRBD2 . TRBJ2-3 16 TRBV4-1 CASSQGTSGYTDTQYF TGCGCCAGCAGCCAAGGAACTAGCGGGTACACAGATACGCAGTATTTT
. . TRBJ2-7 11 TRBV6-1 CASSVGYEQYF TGTGCCAGCAGTGTCGGATACGAGCAGTACTTC